These 15 T cell receptor beta chains were sequenced from one sample in a study of cytomegalovirus exposure and HLA in healthy donors. PCR amplification relied on 60 Vbeta primers (plus 13 Jbeta primers). Data came from immunoSEQ multiplex PCR; TCRdb stores just in-frame clones and leaves some out. The sample yields 150,000 to 200,000 clones, of which the top ten take up roughly 2%. The sequenced sample consisted of PBMCs. Every receptor here comes from a young man in good health and CMV-seronegative.

This chain connects TRBV5-1 to TRBJ2-5, with 14 bases matching TRBD2. This CDR3 has 17 residues. With V trimmed by 4 bases and J by 4 bases, 9 bases remained unmatched. Germline V gene data show CDR1 as SGHRS and CDR2 as YFSETQ. The CDR3 nucleotides read TGCGCCAGCAGCCTGACTAGCGGGAGGGCCCTAGGAGAGACCCAGTACTTC. This gives the protein CASSLTSGRALGETQYF.

The rearrangement links TRBV28 to TRBJ2-5; D gene unclear. Germline CDR1 is MDHEN and CDR2 is SYDVKM. V dropped 4 bases and J dropped 2 bases, with 2 bases sitting between them. The CDR3 loop spans 11 amino acids. The CDR3 nucleotides read TGTGCCAGCAGTTCACAAGAGACCCAGTACTTC. This codes for CASSSQETQYF.

The rearrangement links TRBV19 to TRBJ2-2, with 11 bases lining up with TRBD2. The CDR3 runs to 14 residues. Germline V gene sequence: CDR1 LNHDA, CDR2 SQIVND (reference sequence). The V gene end was trimmed by 6 bases and the J gene end by 6 bases; junction bases not matched to a gene: 3. The CDR3 loop reads CASRELAGAGELFF. The CDR3 coding sequence is TGTGCCAGTAGGGAACTAGCGGGAGCCGGGGAGCTGTTTTTT.

This chain joins TRBV27 and TRBJ2-1; a possible D gene is TRBD1 (6 bases). Germline CDR1 MNHEY, CDR2 SMNVEV (reference sequence). Trimming stripped 4 bases from V and 5 bases from J, with 18 bases between. This CDR3 comprises 16 residues. The CDR3 DNA follows: TGTGCCAGCAGTTCCCTACACAGGGCCCCTCACAATGAGCAGTTCTTC. Its protein product is CASSSLHRAPHNEQFF.

This chain joins TRBV5-5 and TRBJ1-5; a weak D match, TRBD1 (5 bases). This CDR3 has 15 residues. Trimming left V 3 bases short and J 4 bases short, with 14 bases between. Germline V gene data show CDR1 as SGHKS and CDR2 as YYEKEE (reference sequence). In DNA, the CDR3 is TGTGCCAGCAGCTCCGCCGGCAGGGTGAATCAGCCCCAGCATTTT. Protein: CASSSAGRVNQPQHF.

This chain uses TRBV27 with TRBJ1-6, with 7 bases aligning to TRBD1. V lost 4 bases, J lost 10 bases, and 4 bases stayed unmatched. Germline CDR1 and CDR2: MNHEY and SMNVEV (reference sequence). The CDR3 has 13 amino acids. The CDR3 reads CASSSRGQSPLHF. The CDR3 bases are TGTGCCAGCAGTTCAAGGGGACAGTCACCCCTCCACTTT.

The rearrangement links TRBV5-4 to TRBJ1-6, with 12 positions matching TRBD1. The CDR3 has 16 amino acids. The V and J ends lost 4 bases and 5 bases, in that order; junction bases with no gene match: 4. Germline assignment: CDR1 SGHNT and CDR2 YYREEE (reference sequence). Here the CDR3 reads CASSPGQGANNSPLHF. DNA for the CDR3: TGTGCCAGCAGCCCGGGACAGGGGGCTAATAATTCACCCCTCCACTTT. Filled out from reference TRBV5-4 and TRBJ1-6, the complete variable domain reads ETGVTQSPTHLIKTRGQQVTLRCSSQSGHNTVSWYQQALGQGPQFIFQYYREEENGRGNFPPRFSGLQFPNYSSELNVNALELDDSALYLCASSPGQGANNSPLHFGNGTRLTVT.

This chain connects TRBV28 to TRBJ1-1; no clear D. Germline V gene data show CDR1 as MDHEN and CDR2 as SYDVKM. V lost 7 bases and J lost 3, with 12 bases in between. This CDR3 has 13 residues. The CDR3 sequence is CASTPPVDTEAFF. CDR3 nucleotides: TGTGCCAGCACCCCTCCGGTTGACACTGAAGCTTTCTTT.

The V gene is TRBV18, the J gene TRBJ2-5, with D possibly TRBD1 on 5 matching bases. CDR1 KGHSH and CDR2 LQKENI come from the germline V gene. The CDR3 contains 13 residues. V was clipped by 3 bases and J by 5 bases, with 10 bases between them. In DNA form, the CDR3 reads TGTGCCAGCTCACCCCAGGGTTCCGAGACCCAGTACTTC. Translating it yields CASSPQGSETQYF.

As concerns this clone: Other nucleotide sequences from this sample produce the same CDR3. The V and J genes are TRBV5-1 and TRBJ2-1, with TRBD1 as a possible D gene (6 bases). Germline V gene data show CDR1 as SGHRS and CDR2 as YFSETQ. This CDR3 has 15 amino acids. V lost 2 bases to trimming and J lost 4 bases, with 13 bases between them. The CDR3 nucleotides read TGCGCCAGCAGCTTCGGCACAGGGCCATACAATGAGCAGTTCTTC. Translation: CASSFGTGPYNEQFF.

The chain employs TRBV9 and TRBJ2-3, with TRBD2 identical over 7 bases. The V gene end was trimmed by 0 bases and the J gene end by 2 bases; junction bases not matched to a gene: 6. Germline-derived CDR1 and CDR2 are SGDLS and YYNGEE. This CDR3 has 16 residues. DNA of the CDR3: TGTGCCAGCAGCGTAGGCGCGGGAGCCTTCACAGATACGCAGTATTTT. Translation: CASSVGAGAFTDTQYF.

The chain uses TRBV6-6 and TRBJ2-2; unclear D gene. Germline V gene data show CDR1 as MNHNY and CDR2 as SVGAGI (reference sequence). V lost 2 bases and J lost 3, with 4 bases in between. CDR3 length: 13 amino acids. DNA for the CDR3: TGTGCCAGCAGTTACCGGGACACCGGGGAGCTGTTTTTT. Amino acids: CASSYRDTGELFF.

The chain has TRBV18 and TRBJ1-1; no definite D call. CDR3 length: 12 amino acids. The V end lost 8 bases, the J end lost 2 bases, and 9 bases lay between the germline ends. Germline V CDR1 and CDR2: KGHSH, LQKENI. The CDR3 loop reads CASRTANTEAFF. As DNA, the CDR3 is TGTGCCAGCAGAACAGCTAACACTGAAGCTTTCTTT.

The chain uses TRBV7-8 and TRBJ2-5; 8 nucleotides match TRBD2. J was trimmed by 2 bases and V by 3 bases; bases with no gene match: 5. The CDR3 contains 15 residues. Germline loops: CDR1 SGHVS, CDR2 FQNEAQ. The CDR3: CASSLTGLAQETQYF. The CDR3 nucleotides are TGTGCCAGCAGCTTGACCGGACTAGCACAAGAGACCCAGTACTTC.

V gene TRBV28 combines with J gene TRBJ2-7, with no clear D. The germline V gene has CDR1 MDHEN and CDR2 SYDVKM. The CDR3 has 12 amino acids. V was trimmed by 3 bases and J by 5 bases, leaving 8 bases between them. DNA for the CDR3: TGTGCCAGCAGTTTGTCCTCTGACGAGCAGTACTTC. It yields the protein CASSLSSDEQYF.